This T cell receptor beta chain was captured in a study of cytomegalovirus exposure and HLA in healthy donors. Study findings and constraints: In an earlier analysis, productive rearrangement rates for most beta V segments clustered near 87% or 30%. Researchers reported in a later analysis that a missense DCLRE1C variant was tied to TCR beta V- and J-gene trimming.

On this clone: What it recognizes is unknown.

Primers: 60 Vbeta forward and 13 Jbeta reverse. Libraries were prepared by immunoSEQ multiplex PCR; TCRdb keeps only in-frame clonotypes and omits some of them. The repertoire consists of 150,000 to 200,000 clones, with 70% to 90% occurring once and the leading ten covering 1.5% to 2%. These donors, healthy bone marrow donors, were studied. The V end was cut by 0 bases, the J end by 13 bases, with 14 bases between. This CDR3 region has 13 residues. The germline V gene has CDR1 SGHRS and CDR2 YFSETQ. The sequence derives from a woman in her late teens or twenties in good health and CMV-seronegative. The chain recombines TRBV5-1 with TRBJ1-3; possibly TRBD1 for D (6 bases). Material for sequencing was PBMCs. Here the CDR3 reads CASSLGQARRIYF. In nucleotides, the CDR3 is TGCGCCAGCAGCTTGGGACAGGCGAGGCGAATATATTTT.